Listed here is a single T cell receptor beta chain. Antigen: not known. Profiled with immunoSEQ multiplex PCR; TCRdb holds only in-frame clones, not every one. The table records about 680,000 clones, less than 80% of them present only once. The sample belongs to a study of shared clonotypes between healthy human individuals. General observations from the study: Among non-shared clonotypes, generation probabilities were lower than among those shared by all four donors. Represented diversity (both genetic and exposure-history) was limited by the small number of donors.

Per germline, CDR1 MGHDK and CDR2 SYGVNS. J was trimmed by 4 bases and V by 1 base; bases with no gene match: 10. The CDR3 loop spans 17 amino acids. The V gene is TRBV25-1, the J gene TRBJ2-3; 8 bases line up with TRBD2. The receptor comes from a woman under 40 in good health. The sample comprised memory CD4+ T cells sorted from blood. Indicated subset: CD45RA-negative fraction. The DNA of the CDR3 is TGTGCCAGCAGTGAATGGATAGCGGGAAGGGAGGCAGATACGCAGTATTTT. It yields the protein CASSEWIAGREADTQYF.